This T cell receptor (beta chain) originates from a study of blood T cells in healthy people across ages. The study's findings and limits: With age, beta diversity per million T cells declined roughly linearly, significantly by roughly 40. When one million T cells were used, diversity estimates were thought to be underestimates.

Comment on this clonotype: Its antigen is undetermined.

Together with a sample-barcoded 5' primer, a J-beta primer mix was included in a second PCR lasting roughly 6 to 12 cycles. Each cDNA molecule was tagged by a template-switch adaptor with 12 random nucleotides. All samples yielded 2.5 million or more CDR3-containing paired-end reads. In TCRdb, the 5' RACE reads were re-called with MiXCR into one record per CDR3 protein. The repertoire has about 590,000 distinct CDR3 sequences, around 31% of them found once; the top ten carry 15% to 17%. This receptor was identified in a woman over 75 in good health. The sample taken for sequencing was blood.

CDR3 nucleotides: TGTGCCAGCACCTCGCAGTCAGCGGAGTATGAGCAGTTCTTC. Residues: CASTSQSAEYEQFF. V and J are TRBV7-9 and TRBJ2-1; TRBD2 is a possible D gene (5 bases). The V and J ends lost 7 bases and 8 bases respectively, with 18 bases between them. Germline assignment: CDR1 SEHNR and CDR2 FQNEAQ (reference sequence). This CDR3 has 14 amino acids.